A single T cell receptor (beta chain) is shown here with its context. This record belongs to a study of blood T cell repertoires in COVID-19. Study as a whole: Researchers got acute and convalescent COVID-19 samples from the United States, Italy and Spain. Sources were T cells, B-cell-depleted T cells, or PBMCs; the material itself was cDNA or gDNA.

Authors' analysis steps: The authors estimated nucleated cell counts from reference gene primer amplification. Sequencing was performed with immunoSEQ multiplex PCR; in TCRdb, only in-frame clones are kept and a portion is missing. V, J and clone size reflect that table, while D and trimming were determined from the DNA. The sample carries under 250,000 clones, roughly 80% recorded once. This CDR3 region has 13 residues. CDR1 and CDR2 from the germline V gene are MGHDK and SYGVNS. The V and J ends lost 7 bases and 7 bases respectively, with 11 bases between them. The sequencing sample was made of peripheral blood. The chain uses TRBV25-1 and TRBJ1-6; D remains unclear. This TCR was sampled from an older woman with active or convalescent COVID-19. The CDR3 DNA reads TGTGCCAGCATCGGGGAGTACAATTCACCCCTCCACTTT. This translates into CASIGEYNSPLHF.